What follows are 19 T cell receptor beta chains derived from one specimen sequenced in a study of beta chain features in type 1 diabetes. TCRB transcripts that were expressed got sequenced, as all of the isolated RNA had been reverse transcribed. Method: immunoSEQ multiplex PCR; TCRdb's copy keeps in-frame clones and lacks some. The table shows about 220,000 clones, with 9.5% to 13% occurring only once. The sequencing sample was made of central memory CD4+ T cells from blood. The receptor source for this set is a man aged 18 to 30 in good health.

The chain links TRBV19 to TRBJ2-1; D uncertain. Trimming left V 5 bases short and J 1 base short, with 9 bases between. This CDR3 region has 14 residues. The germline CDR1 and CDR2 sequences are LNHDA and SQIVND (reference sequence). The CDR3 DNA sequence: TGTGCCAGTAGTTATTCTAGTTCCTACAATGAGCAGTTCTTC. Its translation: CASSYSSSYNEQFF.

This clone was seen a few times. The chain recombines TRBV11-2 with TRBJ2-2, with 9 bases matching TRBD2. Trimming cost V 5 bases and J 3 bases; bases outside gene matches: 7. This CDR3 has 16 amino acids. Germline V gene lookup returns CDR1 SGHAT and CDR2 FQNNGV. The CDR3 reads CASSRAGGPYTGELFF. The CDR3 bases are TGTGCCAGCAGCCGGGCGGGAGGGCCGTACACCGGGGAGCTGTTTTTT.

This clone was observed at least ten times. V usage is TRBV7-2 and J usage is TRBJ2-1; TRBD2 matches 8 bases. This CDR3 region has 16 residues. The V segment lost 0 bases and the J segment 5 bases; nucleotides outside the gene matches: 6. Germline V gene lookup returns CDR1 SGHTA and CDR2 FQGNSA. The CDR3 nucleotides read TGTGCCAGCAGCTTAGCGGCTAGCGGGCGAAACAATGAGCAGTTCTTC. Its protein product is CASSLAASGRNNEQFF.

This chain joins TRBV20-1 and TRBJ1-2; TRBD1 matches 7 bases. The CDR3 extends over 11 amino acids. V shed 8 bases and J 8 bases; nucleotides not matched to a gene: 8. The germline V gene has CDR1 DFQATT and CDR2 SNEGSKA (reference sequence). The CDR3 here is CSTDRVWGYTF. Here the CDR3 DNA reads TGCAGTACTGACAGGGTCTGGGGCTACACCTTC.

The chain is built from TRBV19 and TRBJ2-7, with 9 bases fitting TRBD2. This CDR3 is built from 15 residues. V trimming: 6 bases; J trimming: 4 bases; junction bases outside the gene matches: 10. Germline CDR1 reads LNHDA; CDR2 reads SQIVND (reference sequence). The CDR3 sequence: CASSHRLADRYEQYF. The DNA for the CDR3 is TGTGCCAGTAGCCACCGACTAGCGGACAGATACGAGCAGTACTTC.

The gene calls are TRBV7-9 and TRBJ2-1; D possibly corresponds to TRBD2 (6 bases). Trimming shortened V by 7 bases and J by 9 bases, and 19 bases separated the two germline ends. Germline V gives CDR1 SEHNR, CDR2 FQNEAQ (reference sequence). This CDR3 has 14 amino acids. CDR3: CASTLAGSLSEQFF. The DNA of the CDR3 is TGTGCCAGCACTCTGGCGGGAAGTTTGAGTGAGCAGTTCTTC.

The gene calls are TRBV28 and TRBJ2-6; a weak D match, TRBD1 (6 bases). Germline lookup yields CDR1 MDHEN and CDR2 SYDVKM. Trimming shortened V by 3 bases and J by 4 bases, and 19 bases separated the two germline ends. The CDR3 runs 18 residues. CDR3 region: CASSLLPAQGSGANVLTF. The CDR3 nucleotides read TGTGCCAGCAGTTTGCTACCGGCCCAGGGGTCAGGGGCCAACGTCCTGACTTTC.

The chain carries TRBV25-1 and TRBJ1-5; TRBD1 is a possible D gene (6 bases). Germline values: CDR1 MGHDK, CDR2 SYGVNS. The CDR3 consists of 14 residues. V gave up 2 bases and J gave up 8 bases, with 13 bases separating them. In DNA, the CDR3 is TGTGCCAGCAGTGAAGGGGGGCCCGGGGAGCCCCAGCATTTT. Translation gives CASSEGGPGEPQHF. The variable domain in full, completed from reference TRBV25-1 and TRBJ1-5, reads EADIYQTPRYLVIGTGKKITLECSQTMGHDKMYWYQQDPGMELHLIHYSYGVNSTEKGDLSSESTVSRIRTEHFPLTLESARPSHTSQYLCASSEGGPGEPQHFGDGTRLSIL.

This clone was picked up a small number of times. The rearrangement uses TRBV6-4 and TRBJ2-7; perhaps TRBD1 as D (6 bases). V lost 11 bases and J lost 4, with 18 bases in between. The CDR3 runs to 13 residues. Germline CDR1 MRHNA, CDR2 SNTAGT. The CDR3 is CAPTGTHKYEQYF. DNA for the CDR3: TGTGCCCCAACCGGGACACATAAGTACGAGCAGTACTTC.

The chain uses TRBV29-1 and TRBJ2-2; perhaps TRBD1 as D (6 bases). Germline CDR1 and CDR2: SQVTM and ANQGSEA. The CDR3 totals 13 residues. Trimming took off 7 bases at V and 2 bases at J, with 11 bases between the two ends. CDR3 protein: CSADRLNTGELFF. The CDR3 nucleotides are TGCAGCGCCGACAGGTTAAACACCGGGGAGCTGTTTTTT.

The chain joins TRBV9 to TRBJ2-7, with TRBD1 matching over 7 bases. This CDR3 comprises 14 residues. The V gene end was trimmed by 0 bases and the J gene end by 2 bases; junction bases not matched to a gene: 2. Germline values: CDR1 SGDLS, CDR2 YYNGEE. CDR3: CASSVDQGAYEQYF. The CDR3 DNA reads as TGTGCCAGCAGCGTAGATCAGGGGGCCTACGAGCAGTACTTC.

This clone was seen ten or more times. The rearrangement links TRBV7-8 to TRBJ2-1, with D tentatively TRBD2 (6 bases). Looked up from germline, CDR1 is SGHVS and CDR2 is FQNEAQ. There are 14 residues in the CDR3. Trimming took 1 base from V and 7 from J, leaving 11 bases between them. CDR3 sequence (DNA): TGTGCCAGCAGCTTAGGGCCAGGGAGGAATGAGCAGTTCTTC. Protein sequence: CASSLGPGRNEQFF.

V is TRBV11-2 and J is TRBJ2-7; TRBD2 matches 7 bases. The CDR3 is made up of 15 amino acids. V gave up 3 bases and J gave up 2 bases; unmatched junction bases: 7. Germline-derived CDR1 and CDR2 are SGHAT and FQNNGV. The CDR3, as DNA: TGTGCCAGCAGCTTCGTCAGGAGCGGGGCCTACGAGCAGTACTTC. This codes for CASSFVRSGAYEQYF. Drawing the rest from reference TRBV11-2 and TRBJ2-7, the complete variable domain is EAGVAQSPRYKIIEKRQSVAFWCNPISGHATLYWYQQILGQGPKLLIQFQNNGVVDDSQLPKDRFSAERLKGVDSTLKIQPAKLEDSAVYLCASSFVRSGAYEQYFGPGTRLTVT.

This clone showed up many times. The chain recombines TRBV5-1 with TRBJ2-1, with 12 nucleotides matching TRBD2. CDR3 size: 12 residues. The V gene's germline CDR1 is SGHRS and CDR2 YFSETQ. Trimming at V came to 7 bases and at J to 7 bases, leaving 0 bases not matched to a gene. The CDR3 region is CASGTSGNEQFF. Here the CDR3 DNA reads TGCGCCAGCGGGACTAGCGGGAATGAGCAGTTCTTC. Using reference TRBV5-1 and TRBJ2-1 for the parts outside the CDR3, the full variable domain is KAGVTQTPRYLIKTRGQQVTLSCSPISGHRSVSWYQQTPGQGLQFLFEYFSETQRNKGNFPGRFSGRQFSNSRSEMNVSTLELGDSALYLCASGTSGNEQFFGPGTRLTVL.

A few counts support this clone. V usage is TRBV27 and J usage is TRBJ2-1, with 9 bases lining up with TRBD2. Germline lookup yields CDR1 MNHEY and CDR2 SMNVEV (reference sequence). The CDR3 has 14 amino acids. The V segment lost 5 bases and the J segment 2 bases; nucleotides outside the gene matches: 1. In DNA, the CDR3 is TGTGCCAGCAGTCTAGCGGGGCCCTACAATGAGCAGTTCTTC. Translation gives CASSLAGPYNEQFF.

This clone has more than one count but fewer than ten. The V call is TRBV5-6, the J call TRBJ2-3, with a tentative D call TRBD1 (5 bases). CDR3 length: 14 residues. The V gene's germline CDR1 is SGHDT and CDR2 YYEEEE. V was shortened by 3 bases and J by 4 bases, with 12 bases between the two germline ends. The DNA for the CDR3 is TGTGCCAGCAGCTCCCAGGGTCGCGCAGATACGCAGTATTTT. It is translated as CASSSQGRADTQYF.

This clone has more than one count but fewer than ten. This chain links TRBV9 with TRBJ1-1; possibly TRBD1 for D (6 bases). The CDR3 spans 14 residues. V was cut by 4 bases and J by 5 bases, with 15 bases left in between. Germline CDR1 is SGDLS and CDR2 is YYNGEE. CDR3 DNA sequence: TGTGCCAGCAGCCGGAGGGGGGCTAGGACTGAAGCTTTCTTT. This codes for CASSRRGARTEAFF.

This clone was observed a few times. The chain carries TRBV7-8 and TRBJ2-1; TRBD2 matches at 8 bases. The CDR3 length is 16 residues. The germline V gene has CDR1 SGHVS and CDR2 FQNEAQ. V lost 5 bases and J lost 7; bases outside the gene matches: 13. CDR3 in DNA: TGTGCCAGCAGCATTAGCGGGGCGAACGACAGGAATGAGCAGTTCTTC. Encoded protein: CASSISGANDRNEQFF.

This clone occurred a few times. V and J are TRBV4-1 and TRBJ2-1, with D possibly being TRBD1 (6 bases). Germline CDR1 and CDR2: MGHRA and YSYEKL. The CDR3 covers 16 residues. V was shortened by 4 bases and J by 8 bases, with 21 bases between the two germline ends. CDR3 protein: CASSPRDRGGIDEQFF. The DNA of the CDR3 is TGCGCCAGCAGCCCTCGGGATAGAGGGGGAATCGATGAGCAGTTCTTC.